The 2 T cell receptor beta chains below come from one sample, sequenced in a study of T cells in Graves' hyperthyroidism and ophthalmopathy. There were TCR beta CDR3 regions amplified from RNA transcripts. Researchers ran a first-round RT-PCR on the TCR CDR3 using the HTBI primer set. TCRdb reprocessed the multiplex PCR reads via MiXCR and lists one record per CDR3 protein. The table records almost 500,000 distinct CDR3 sequences, about 20% of them present only once. The specimen sequenced was blood. The receptor source for this set is a woman aged 70 to 79 with Graves' ophthalmopathy.

This clonotype was found a few times. V is TRBV9 and J is TRBJ2-1; 7 bases are shared with TRBD2. The V gene end was trimmed by 0 bases and the J gene end by 0 bases; junction bases not matched to a gene: 6. Germline loops: CDR1 SGDLS, CDR2 YYNGEE. The CDR3 length is 17 residues. CDR3 in DNA: TGTGCCAGCAGCGTAGATCCAGCGGGGAGCTCCTACAATGAGCAGTTCTTC. It encodes CASSVDPAGSSYNEQFF.

The V gene is TRBV27, the J gene TRBJ1-6; D remains ambiguous. The germline V gene encodes CDR1 MNHEY and CDR2 SMNVEV (reference sequence). Trimming removed 5 bases from V and 7 bases from J, with 9 bases in between. The CDR3 spans 13 residues. Here the CDR3 reads CASSLSGNSPLHF. CDR3 in DNA: TGTGCCAGCAGTCTTTCGGGGAATTCACCCCTCCACTTT.